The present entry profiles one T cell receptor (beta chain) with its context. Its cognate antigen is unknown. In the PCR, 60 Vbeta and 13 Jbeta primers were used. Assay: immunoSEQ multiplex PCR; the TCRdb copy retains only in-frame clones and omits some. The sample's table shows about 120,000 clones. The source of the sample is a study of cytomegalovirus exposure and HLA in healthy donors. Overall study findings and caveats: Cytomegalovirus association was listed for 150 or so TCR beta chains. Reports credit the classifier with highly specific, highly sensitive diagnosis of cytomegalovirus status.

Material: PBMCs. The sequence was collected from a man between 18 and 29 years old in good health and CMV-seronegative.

CDR3: CASSLVSGTYEQYF. Here the CDR3 DNA reads TGTGCCAGCAGCTTAGTTAGCGGGACCTACGAGCAGTACTTC. This sequence joins TRBV7-2 and TRBJ2-7; 8 positions agree with TRBD2. CDR3 size: 14 residues. V shed 1 base, J shed 2 bases, and the junction held 1 base outside the gene matches. In germline, CDR1 is SGHTA, CDR2 FQGNSA.